This T cell receptor (beta chain) stems from a study of Graves' ophthalmopathy and Graves' hyperthyroidism. TCR beta CDR3 amplification used RNA transcripts. First-round RT-PCR used HTBI primers; second-round multiplex PCR followed. TCRdb recomputed calls from the multiplex PCR reads with MiXCR, one row per CDR3 protein. The sample carries some 390,000 distinct CDR3 sequences, 15% to 20% recorded once. In this sample, this clonotype turned up many times. Germline lookup yields CDR1 SGHRS and CDR2 YFSETQ. There are 16 residues in the CDR3. J was trimmed by 4 bases and V by 2 bases; bases with no gene match: 4.

Source material: peripheral blood. The rearrangement links TRBV5-1 to TRBJ2-2, with 11 positions matching TRBD2. The receptor was isolated from a woman under 30 with Graves' ophthalmopathy. The DNA of the CDR3 is TGCGCCAGCAGCTTCCTAGCGGGAGGAGCCACCGGGGAGCTGTTTTTT. Protein sequence: CASSFLAGGATGELFF.